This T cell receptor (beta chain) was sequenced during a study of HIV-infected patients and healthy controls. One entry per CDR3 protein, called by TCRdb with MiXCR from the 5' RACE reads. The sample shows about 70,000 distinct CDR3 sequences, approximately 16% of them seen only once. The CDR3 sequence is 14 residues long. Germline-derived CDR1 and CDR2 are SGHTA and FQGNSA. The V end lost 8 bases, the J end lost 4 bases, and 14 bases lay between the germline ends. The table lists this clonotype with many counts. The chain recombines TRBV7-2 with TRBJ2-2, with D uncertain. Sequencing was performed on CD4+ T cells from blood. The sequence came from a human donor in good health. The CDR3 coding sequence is TGTGCCAGCGATGCTCTCTCGGGCACCGGGGAGCTGTTTTTT. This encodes CASDALSGTGELFF. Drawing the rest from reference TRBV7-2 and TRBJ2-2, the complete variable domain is GAGVSQSPSNKVTEKGKDVELRCDPISGHTALYWYRQSLGQGLEFLIYFQGNSAPDKSGLPSDRFSAERTGGSVSTLTIQRTQQEDSAVYLCASDALSGTGELFFGEGSRLTVL.